This T cell receptor (beta chain) was documented in a study of cytomegalovirus exposure and HLA in healthy donors. Primers included in the PCR were 60 Vbeta and 13 Jbeta primers. TCRdb's table, derived via immunoSEQ multiplex PCR, lists solely in-frame clones and lacks some. In the table there are 120,000 or so clones, around 80% of which are singletons. The CDR3 is 16 residues long. Germline V gene data show CDR1 as SGHNT and CDR2 as YENEEA. V was pared by 5 bases and J by 0 bases, with 8 bases of the junction left unmatched. Sequenced: PBMCs. The rearrangement links TRBV11-3 to TRBJ2-5, with TRBD2 matching 8 bases. The receptor's source is a woman aged 18-35 years in good health and CMV-seronegative. The CDR3 reads CASSRGGRSHQETQYF. Written as DNA, the CDR3 is TGTGCCAGCAGCCGGGGGGGAAGGTCCCACCAAGAGACCCAGTACTTC. Drawing the rest from reference TRBV11-3 and TRBJ2-5, the complete variable domain is EAGVVQSPRYKIIEKKQPVAFWCNPISGHNTLYWYLQNLGQGPELLIRYENEEAVDDSQLPKDRFSAERLKGVDSTLKIQPAELGDSAVYLCASSRGGRSHQETQYFGPGTRLLVL.